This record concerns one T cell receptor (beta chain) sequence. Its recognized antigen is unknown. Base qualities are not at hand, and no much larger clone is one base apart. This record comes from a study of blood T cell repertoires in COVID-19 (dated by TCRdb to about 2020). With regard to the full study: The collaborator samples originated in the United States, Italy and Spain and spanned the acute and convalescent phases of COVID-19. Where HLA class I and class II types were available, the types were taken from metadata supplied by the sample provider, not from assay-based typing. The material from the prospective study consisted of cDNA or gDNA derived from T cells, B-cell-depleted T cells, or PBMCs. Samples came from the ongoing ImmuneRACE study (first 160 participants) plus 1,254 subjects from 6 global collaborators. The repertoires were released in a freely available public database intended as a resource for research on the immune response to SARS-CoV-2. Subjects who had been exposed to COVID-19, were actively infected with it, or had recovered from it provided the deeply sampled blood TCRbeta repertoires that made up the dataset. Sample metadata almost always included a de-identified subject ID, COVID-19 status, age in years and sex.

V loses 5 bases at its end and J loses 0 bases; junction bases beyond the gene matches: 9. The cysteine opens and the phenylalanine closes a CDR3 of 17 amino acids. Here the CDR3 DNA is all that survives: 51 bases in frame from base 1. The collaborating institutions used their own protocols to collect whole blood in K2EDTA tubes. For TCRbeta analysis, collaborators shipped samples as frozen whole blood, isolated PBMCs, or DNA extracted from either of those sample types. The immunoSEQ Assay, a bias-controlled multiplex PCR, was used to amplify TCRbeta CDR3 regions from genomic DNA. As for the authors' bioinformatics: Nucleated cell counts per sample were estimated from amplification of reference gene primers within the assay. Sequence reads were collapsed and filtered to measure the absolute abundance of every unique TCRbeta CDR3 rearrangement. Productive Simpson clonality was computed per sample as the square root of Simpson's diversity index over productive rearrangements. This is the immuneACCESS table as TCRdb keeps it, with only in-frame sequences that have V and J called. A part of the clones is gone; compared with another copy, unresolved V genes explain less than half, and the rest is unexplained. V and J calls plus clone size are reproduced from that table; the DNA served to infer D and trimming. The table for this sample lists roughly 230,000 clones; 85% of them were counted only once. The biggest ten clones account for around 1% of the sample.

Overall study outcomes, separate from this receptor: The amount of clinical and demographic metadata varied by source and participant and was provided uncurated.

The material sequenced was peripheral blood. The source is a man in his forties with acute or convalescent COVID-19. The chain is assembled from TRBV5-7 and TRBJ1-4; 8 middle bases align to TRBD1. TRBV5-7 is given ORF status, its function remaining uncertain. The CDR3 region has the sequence CASSTRDRRATNEKLFF. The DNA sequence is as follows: TGTGCCAGCAGTACCCGGGACAGGCGAGCAACTAATGAAAAACTGTTTTTT.